A selection of T cell receptor beta chains follows, all from one sample in a study of blood T cells in healthy people across ages. TCRdb used MiXCR to reprocess the 5' RACE reads, holding one entry per CDR3 protein. This sample has hundreds of thousands of distinct CDR3 sequences, with roughly three fifths found just once. The sample comprised blood. The origin of the receptors is a man aged 40-50 years in good health. The CDR3 runs from the conserved cysteine through the conserved F or W. D genes are given only for firm matches. Size values are once, few and many counts, or a class for expanded clones, and some rows have none.

>TRBV5-1|TRBJ2-5|18|NA|NA
CASSFLSGSDRGQETQYF
TGCGCCAGCAGCTTTCTATCCGGGAGTGACCGGGGCCAAGAGACCCAGTACTTC
>TRBV7-2|TRBJ2-7|17|once|TRBD2
CASSLVGLAGSYNEQYF
TGTGCCAGCAGCTTAGTGGGACTAGCGGGCTCCTACAATGAGCAGTACTTC
>TRBV20-1|TRBJ2-5|12|NA|NA
CSATDNHSEQYF
TGCAGTGCTACGGACAACCATTCTGAGCAGTACTTC
>TRBV4-2|TRBJ1-2|15|NA|NA
CASSQDSSRSQGYTF
TGTGCCAGCAGCCAAGATTCCAGCCGGAGTCAGGGCTACACCTTC
>TRBV7-2|TRBJ2-3|17|NA|NA
CASSPHPPGLGTDTQYF
TGTGCCAGCAGCCCCCACCCGCCGGGACTCGGCACAGATACGCAGTATTTT
>TRBV27|TRBJ2-5|17|few|TRBD1
CASSLRGLWGAEETQYF
TGTGCCAGCAGTTTAAGGGGGCTATGGGGTGCGGAAGAGACCCAGTACTTC
>TRBV6-5|TRBJ2-5|16|NA|TRBD1
CASKKTDRANQETQYF
TGTGCCAGCAAAAAAACGGACAGGGCCAACCAAGAGACCCAGTACTTC
>TRBV6-2/TRBV6-3|TRBJ2-3|16|few|NA
CASTKRSGPSTDTQYF
TGTGCCAGCACAAAACGAAGCGGTCCTAGCACAGATACGCAGTATTTT
>TRBV15|TRBJ1-5|15|few|TRBD1
CATSGGTGTTQPQHF
TGTGCCACCAGCGGAGGGACAGGGACGACTCAGCCCCAGCATTTT
>TRBV7-9|TRBJ2-6|19|NA|NA
CASSWDGQPSPSGANVLTF
TGTGCCAGCAGCTGGGATGGCCAACCATCTCCCTCTGGGGCCAACGTCCTGACTTTC
>TRBV27|TRBJ2-4|14|NA|TRBD1
CASSSGTGGSIQYF
TGTGCCAGCAGTTCCGGGACAGGGGGCAGCATTCAGTACTTC
>TRBV29-1|TRBJ1-1|12|once|NA
CGVELRGFEAFF
TGCGGCGTCGAACTAAGGGGGTTTGAAGCTTTCTTT
>TRBV10-2|TRBJ2-7|14|NA|NA
CASSSGIATYEQYF
TGCGCCAGCAGTTCGGGGATCGCTACCTACGAGCAGTACTTC
>TRBV6-5|TRBJ2-2|18|few|TRBD2
CASSFPEAGTSRAGELFF
TGTGCCAGCAGTTTTCCCGAGGCCGGGACTAGTAGGGCCGGGGAGCTGTTTTTT
>TRBV9|TRBJ1-2|15|NA|TRBD1
CASSADRQGAYGYTF
TGTGCCAGCAGCGCAGACCGACAGGGCGCCTATGGCTACACCTTC
>TRBV7-8|TRBJ2-1|17|NA|NA
CASSLTSPASSYNEQFF
TGTGCCAGCAGCTTAACGTCGCCAGCAAGCTCCTACAATGAGCAGTTCTTC
>TRBV20-1|TRBJ2-3|14|few|TRBD1
CSATRDRITDTQYF
TGCAGTGCCACTCGGGACAGAATCACAGATACGCAGTATTTT
>TRBV4-3|TRBJ2-7|13|NA|NA
CASSQELYNEQYF
TGCGCCAGCAGCCAAGAGCTGTACAATGAGCAGTACTTC
>TRBV7-9|TRBJ2-3|13|few|NA
CASSLGVGGTQYF
TGTGCCAGCAGCTTAGGGGTCGGAGGTACGCAGTATTTT
>TRBV29-1|TRBJ2-3|13|NA|NA
CSQAEGGQDTQYF
TGCAGCCAAGCCGAGGGGGGGCAAGATACGCAGTATTTT
>TRBV12-3/TRBV12-4|TRBJ2-7|13|NA|NA
CASRAGQSYEQYF
TGTGCCAGCAGAGCAGGACAATCCTACGAGCAGTACTTC
>TRBV7-8|TRBJ2-5|16|NA|NA
CASSSPGTYNGNEQYF
TGTGCCAGCAGCTCCCCCGGGACATACAACGGGAATGAGCAGTACTTC
>TRBV29-1|TRBJ1-1|15|few|TRBD1
CSVERGGTGLNYAFF
TGCAGCGTTGAACGTGGCGGGACAGGGCTGAATTACGCTTTCTTT
>TRBV8-2|TRBJ2-1|18|NA|NA
CGFTSESASSISLNEQFF
TGTGGCTTCACCTCCGAGTCTGCCAGCAGCATAAGCCTCAATGAGCAGTTCTTC
>TRBV20-1|TRBJ2-3|14|NA|TRBD1
CSAEGQGSTDTQYF
TGCAGTGCTGAGGGACAGGGGAGCACAGATACGCAGTATTTT
>TRBV6-1|TRBJ2-5|15|NA|NA
CASSVPWGNQETQYF
TGTGCCAGCAGCGTACCCTGGGGCAACCAAGAGACCCAGTACTTC
>TRBV5-1|TRBJ2-7|15|NA|TRBD1
CASSTRTGYSYEQYF
TGCGCCAGCAGCACTCGGACAGGGTACTCCTACGAGCAGTACTTC